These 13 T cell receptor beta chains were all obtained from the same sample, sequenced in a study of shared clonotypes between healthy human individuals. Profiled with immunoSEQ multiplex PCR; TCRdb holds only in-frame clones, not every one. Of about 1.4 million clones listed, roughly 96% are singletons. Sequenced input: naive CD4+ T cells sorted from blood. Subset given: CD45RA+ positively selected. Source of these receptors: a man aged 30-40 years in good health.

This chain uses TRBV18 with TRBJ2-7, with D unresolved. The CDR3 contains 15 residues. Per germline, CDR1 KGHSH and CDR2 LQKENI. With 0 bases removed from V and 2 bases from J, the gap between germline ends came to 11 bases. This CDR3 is CASSPPSAKTYEQYF. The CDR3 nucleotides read TGTGCCAGCTCACCACCGTCGGCCAAAACCTACGAGCAGTACTTC.

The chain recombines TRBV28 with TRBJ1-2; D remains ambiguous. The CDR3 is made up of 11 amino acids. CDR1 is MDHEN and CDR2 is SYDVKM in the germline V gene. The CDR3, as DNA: TGTGTGGTTTACACCCCCTATGGCTACACCTTC. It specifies CVVYTPYGYTF.

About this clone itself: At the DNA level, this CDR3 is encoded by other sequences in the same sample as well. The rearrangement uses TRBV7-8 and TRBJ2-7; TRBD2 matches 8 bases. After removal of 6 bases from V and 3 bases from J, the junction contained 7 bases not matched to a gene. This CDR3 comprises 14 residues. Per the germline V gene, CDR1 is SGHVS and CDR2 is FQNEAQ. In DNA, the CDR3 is TGTGCCAGCAGTTTCAGCGGGAGCAGCTACGAGCAGTACTTC. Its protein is CASSFSGSSYEQYF.

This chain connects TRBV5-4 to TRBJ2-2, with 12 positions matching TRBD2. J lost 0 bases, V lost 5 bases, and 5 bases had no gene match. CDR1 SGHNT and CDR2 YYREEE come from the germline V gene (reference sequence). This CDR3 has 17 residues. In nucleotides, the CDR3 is TGTGCCAGCAGGCCGGGACTAGCGGGCTCGAACACCGGGGAGCTGTTTTTT. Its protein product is CASRPGLAGSNTGELFF.

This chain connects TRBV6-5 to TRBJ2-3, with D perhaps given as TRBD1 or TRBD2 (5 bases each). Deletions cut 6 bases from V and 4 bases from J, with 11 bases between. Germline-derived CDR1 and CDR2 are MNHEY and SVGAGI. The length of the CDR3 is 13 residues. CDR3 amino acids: CASSRTGPDTQYF. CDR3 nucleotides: TGTGCCAGCAGCCGTACGGGGCCAGATACGCAGTATTTT.

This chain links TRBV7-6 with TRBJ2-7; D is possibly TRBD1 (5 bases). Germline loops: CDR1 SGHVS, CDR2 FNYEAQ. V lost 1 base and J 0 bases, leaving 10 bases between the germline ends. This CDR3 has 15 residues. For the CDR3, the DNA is TGTGCCAGCAGCTTAGATGGCAGGGACTCCTACGAGCAGTACTTC. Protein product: CASSLDGRDSYEQYF.

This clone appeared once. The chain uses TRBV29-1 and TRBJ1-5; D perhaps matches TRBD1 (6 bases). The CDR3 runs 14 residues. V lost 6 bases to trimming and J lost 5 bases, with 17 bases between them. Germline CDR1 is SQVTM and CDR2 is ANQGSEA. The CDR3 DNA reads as TGCAGCGTGGCACAGGACAGCGAGGATCAGCCCCAGCATTTT. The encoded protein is CSVAQDSEDQPQHF.

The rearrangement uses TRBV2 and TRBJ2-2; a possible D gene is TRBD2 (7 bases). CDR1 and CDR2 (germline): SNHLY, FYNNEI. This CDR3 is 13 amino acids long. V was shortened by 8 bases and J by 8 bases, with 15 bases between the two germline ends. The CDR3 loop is CASRGPGRGELFF. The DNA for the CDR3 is TGTGCCAGCCGGGGGCCCGGGAGGGGGGAGCTGTTTTTT.

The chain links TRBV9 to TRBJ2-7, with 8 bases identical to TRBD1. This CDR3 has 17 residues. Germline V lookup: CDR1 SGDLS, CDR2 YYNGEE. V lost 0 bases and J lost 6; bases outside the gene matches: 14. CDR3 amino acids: CASSVGAAGQGTLEQYF. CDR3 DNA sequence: TGTGCCAGCAGCGTAGGGGCCGCAGGACAGGGAACCCTCGAGCAGTACTTC.

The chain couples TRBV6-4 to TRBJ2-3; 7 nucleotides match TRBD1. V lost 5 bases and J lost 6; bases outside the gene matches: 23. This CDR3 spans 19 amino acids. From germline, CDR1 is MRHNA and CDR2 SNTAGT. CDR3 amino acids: CASSNPRGNRGNVSDTQYF. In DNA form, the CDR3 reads TGTGCCAGCAGTAACCCTCGTGGCAACAGGGGAAATGTATCGGATACGCAGTATTTT.

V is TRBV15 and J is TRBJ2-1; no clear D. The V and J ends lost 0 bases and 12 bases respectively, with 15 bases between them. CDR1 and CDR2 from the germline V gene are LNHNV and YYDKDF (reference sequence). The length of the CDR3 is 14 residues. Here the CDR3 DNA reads TGTGCCACCAGCAGAGATACAAGCGCCCGTGGGCAGTTCTTC. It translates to CATSRDTSARGQFF.

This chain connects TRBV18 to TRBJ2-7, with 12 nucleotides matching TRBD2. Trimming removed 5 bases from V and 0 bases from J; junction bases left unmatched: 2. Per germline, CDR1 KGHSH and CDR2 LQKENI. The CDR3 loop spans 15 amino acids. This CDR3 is CASSSTSGSSYEQYF. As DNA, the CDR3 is TGTGCCAGCTCATCGACTAGCGGGAGCTCCTACGAGCAGTACTTC. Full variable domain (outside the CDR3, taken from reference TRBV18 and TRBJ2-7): NAGVMQNPRHLVRRRGQEARLRCSPMKGHSHVYWYRQLPEEGLKFMVYLQKENIIDESGMPKERFSAEFPKEGPSILRIQQVVRGDSAAYFCASSSTSGSSYEQYFGPGTRLTVT.

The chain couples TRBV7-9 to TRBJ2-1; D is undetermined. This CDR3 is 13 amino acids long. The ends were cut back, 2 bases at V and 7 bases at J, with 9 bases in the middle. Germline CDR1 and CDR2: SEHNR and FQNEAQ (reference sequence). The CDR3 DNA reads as TGTGCCAGCAGCTTAAGTGGTAATAATGAGCAGTTCTTC. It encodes CASSLSGNNEQFF.